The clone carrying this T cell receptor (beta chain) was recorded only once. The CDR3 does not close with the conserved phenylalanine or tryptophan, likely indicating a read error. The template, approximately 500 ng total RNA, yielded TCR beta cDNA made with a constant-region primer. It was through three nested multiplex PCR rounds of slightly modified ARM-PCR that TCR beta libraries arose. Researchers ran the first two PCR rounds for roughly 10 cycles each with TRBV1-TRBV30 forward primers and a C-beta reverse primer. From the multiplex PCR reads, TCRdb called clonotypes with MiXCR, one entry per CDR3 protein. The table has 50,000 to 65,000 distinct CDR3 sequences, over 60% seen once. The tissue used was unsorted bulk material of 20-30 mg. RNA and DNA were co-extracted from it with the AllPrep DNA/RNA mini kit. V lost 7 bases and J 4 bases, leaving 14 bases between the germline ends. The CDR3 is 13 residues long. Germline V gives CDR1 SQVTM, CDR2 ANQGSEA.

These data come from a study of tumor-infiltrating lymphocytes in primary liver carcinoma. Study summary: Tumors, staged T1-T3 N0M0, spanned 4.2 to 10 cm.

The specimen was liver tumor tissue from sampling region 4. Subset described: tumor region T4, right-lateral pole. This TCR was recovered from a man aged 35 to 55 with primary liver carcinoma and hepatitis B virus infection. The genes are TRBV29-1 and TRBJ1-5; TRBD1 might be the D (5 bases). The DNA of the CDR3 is TGCAGCGCCGGAGGGGTAGCGAATCAGCCCCAGCATTCT. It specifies CSAGGVANQPQHS.